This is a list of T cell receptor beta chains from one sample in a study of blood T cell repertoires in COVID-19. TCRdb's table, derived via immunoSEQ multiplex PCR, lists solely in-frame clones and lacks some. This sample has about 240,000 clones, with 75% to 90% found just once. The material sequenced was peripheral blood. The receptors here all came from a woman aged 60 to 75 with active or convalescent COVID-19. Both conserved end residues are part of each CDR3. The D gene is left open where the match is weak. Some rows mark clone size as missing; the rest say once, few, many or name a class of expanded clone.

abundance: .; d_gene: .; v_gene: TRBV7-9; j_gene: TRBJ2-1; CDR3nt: TGTGCCAGCACCCCAGAACAGGGTTATTCCTACAATGAGCAGTTCTTC; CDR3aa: CASTPEQGYSYNEQFF
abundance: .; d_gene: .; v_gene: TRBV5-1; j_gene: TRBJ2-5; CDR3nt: TGCGCCAGCAGCTTGGTTACGGAGGAGACCCAGTACTTC; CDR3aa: CASSLVTEETQYF
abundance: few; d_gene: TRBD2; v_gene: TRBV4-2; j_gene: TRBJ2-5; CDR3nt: TGTGCCAGCAGCCAAGGCGGACTAGCGCAAGAGACCCAGTACTTC; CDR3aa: CASSQGGLAQETQYF
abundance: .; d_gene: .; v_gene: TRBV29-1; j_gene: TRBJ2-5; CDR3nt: TGCAGCGTCGTCGGAGAGACCCAGTACTTC; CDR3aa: CSVVGETQYF
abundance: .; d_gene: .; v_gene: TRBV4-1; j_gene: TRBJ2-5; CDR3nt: TGCGCCAGCAGCCAAGCCTCCCGACTAGTCCAAGAGACCCAGTACTTC; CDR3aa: CASSQASRLVQETQYF
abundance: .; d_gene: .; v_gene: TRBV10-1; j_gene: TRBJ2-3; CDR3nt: TGCGCCAGCCACCTTAGACAGGTAACAGATACGCAGTATTTT; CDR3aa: CASHLRQVTDTQYF
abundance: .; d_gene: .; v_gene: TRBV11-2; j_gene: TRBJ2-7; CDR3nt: TGTGCCAGCAGCTTATCCGACGGGTTCTACGAGCAGTACTTC; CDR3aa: CASSLSDGFYEQYF
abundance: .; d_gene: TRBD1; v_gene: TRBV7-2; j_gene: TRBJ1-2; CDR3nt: TGTGCCAGCAGCAGCGACAGGGGACGTGGCTACACCTTC; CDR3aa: CASSSDRGRGYTF
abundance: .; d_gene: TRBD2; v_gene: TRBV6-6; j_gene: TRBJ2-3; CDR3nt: TGTGCCAGCAGTCGTAGCGGGGGGATTTCCACAGATACGCAGTATTTT; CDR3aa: CASSRSGGISTDTQYF
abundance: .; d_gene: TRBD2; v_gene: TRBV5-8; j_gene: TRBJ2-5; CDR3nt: TGTGCCAGCAGCTTACACGGGGGGGAGACCCAGTACTTC; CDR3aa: CASSLHGGETQYF
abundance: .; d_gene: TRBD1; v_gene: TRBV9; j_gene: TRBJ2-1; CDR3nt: TGTGCCAGCAGCGTAGTGGTCGGGACAGGGGGTACCAATGAGCAGTTCTTC; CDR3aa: CASSVVVGTGGTNEQFF
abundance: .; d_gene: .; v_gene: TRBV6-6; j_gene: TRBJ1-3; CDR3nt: TGTGCCAGCAGTTACGGAACAGGGTCTAGGGGAAACACCATATATTTT; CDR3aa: CASSYGTGSRGNTIYF
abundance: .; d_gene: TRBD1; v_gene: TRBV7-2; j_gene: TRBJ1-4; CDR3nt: TGTGCCAGCAGCTCCCGGACAGGGAGTAATGAAAAACTGTTTTTT; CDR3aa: CASSSRTGSNEKLFF
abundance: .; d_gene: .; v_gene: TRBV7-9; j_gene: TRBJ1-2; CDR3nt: TGTGCCAGCAGCTTGGGGGCGTATGGCTACACCTTC; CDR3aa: CASSLGAYGYTF
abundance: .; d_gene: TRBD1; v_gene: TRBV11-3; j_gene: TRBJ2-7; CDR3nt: TGTGCCAGCAGCCCCGGGACAGGGATTGGCTTCTACGAGCAGTACTTC; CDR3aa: CASSPGTGIGFYEQYF
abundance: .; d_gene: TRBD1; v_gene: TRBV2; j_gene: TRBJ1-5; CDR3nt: TGTGCCAGCAAAAAACAGGGGATTACTCAGCCCCAGCATTTT; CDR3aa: CASKKQGITQPQHF
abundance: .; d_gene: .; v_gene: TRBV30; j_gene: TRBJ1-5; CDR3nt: TGTGCCTGGAGTGTAAGGGCCATAGGGGTCGGTCAGCCCCAGCATTTT; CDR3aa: CAWSVRAIGVGQPQHF
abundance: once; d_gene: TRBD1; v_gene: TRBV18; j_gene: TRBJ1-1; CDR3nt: TGTGCCAGCTCACCGACGGGACAGGGGTTGGGAGATAGAACTGAAGCTTTCTTT; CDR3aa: CASSPTGQGLGDRTEAFF
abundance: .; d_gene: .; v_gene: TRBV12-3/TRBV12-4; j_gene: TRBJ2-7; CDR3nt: TGTGCCAGCAGCCCCCTAGGCTCCGAGCAGTACTTC; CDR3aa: CASSPLGSEQYF
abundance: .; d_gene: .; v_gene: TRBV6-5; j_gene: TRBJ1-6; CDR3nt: TGTGCCACCCTCGAGGCCTCAGCCCTCCACTTT; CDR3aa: CATLEASALHF
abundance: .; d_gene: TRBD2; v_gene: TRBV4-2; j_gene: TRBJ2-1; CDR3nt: TGTGCCAGCAGCCAAGATTCTAGCGGGGGGCTATTTATTGAGCAGTTCTTC; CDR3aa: CASSQDSSGGLFIEQFF
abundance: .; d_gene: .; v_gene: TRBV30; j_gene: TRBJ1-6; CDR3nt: TGTGCCTGGGAACAGGCCTATAATTCACCCCTCCACTTT; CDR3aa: CAWEQAYNSPLHF
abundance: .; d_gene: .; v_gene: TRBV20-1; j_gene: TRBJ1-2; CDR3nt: TGCAGTGCTGTCGACACTCTGGGCTACACCTTC; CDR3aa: CSAVDTLGYTF
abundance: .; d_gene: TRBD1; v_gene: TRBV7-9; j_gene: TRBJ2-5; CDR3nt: TGTGCCAGCAGCAAGGACAGGGAATCGGAGACCCAGTACTTC; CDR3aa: CASSKDRESETQYF
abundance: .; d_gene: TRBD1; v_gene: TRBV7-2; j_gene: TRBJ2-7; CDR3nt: TGTGCCAGCAGCAGACAGGGACGGCCCTACGAGCAGTACTTC; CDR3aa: CASSRQGRPYEQYF
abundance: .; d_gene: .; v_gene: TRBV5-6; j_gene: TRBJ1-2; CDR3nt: TGTGCCAGCACCTTAACAGCGGGTGGCTACACCTTC; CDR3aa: CASTLTAGGYTF
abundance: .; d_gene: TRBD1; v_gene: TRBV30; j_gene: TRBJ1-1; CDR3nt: TGTGCCTGGACCCGGACAGGGCTGAACACTGAAGCTTTCTTT; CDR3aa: CAWTRTGLNTEAFF
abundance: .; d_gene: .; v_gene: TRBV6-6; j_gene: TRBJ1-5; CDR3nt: TGTGCCAGCAGAAAAGGGGGGGGGAGCAATCAGCCCCAGCATTTT; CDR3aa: CASRKGGGSNQPQHF
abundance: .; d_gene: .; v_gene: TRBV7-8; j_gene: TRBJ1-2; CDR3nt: TGTGCCAGCAGCTTAGCCGGGACAAATTATGGCTACACCTTC; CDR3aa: CASSLAGTNYGYTF
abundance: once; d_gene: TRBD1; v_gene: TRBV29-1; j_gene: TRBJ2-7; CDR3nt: TGCAGCGTTGCGGGACAGGGGGCGGGGGAGCAGTACTTC; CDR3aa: CSVAGQGAGEQYF
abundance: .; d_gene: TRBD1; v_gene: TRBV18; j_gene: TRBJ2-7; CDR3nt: TGTGCCAGCTCACGAAGGGGACAGTCCTACGAGCAGTACTTC; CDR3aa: CASSRRGQSYEQYF
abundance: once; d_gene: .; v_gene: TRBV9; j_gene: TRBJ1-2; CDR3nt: TGTGCCAGCAGCGCCCGGCTGGGGGGAAACTATGGCTACACCTTC; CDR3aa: CASSARLGGNYGYTF
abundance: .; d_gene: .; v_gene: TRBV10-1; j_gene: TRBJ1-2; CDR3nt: TGCGCCAGCAGCCCAGGACCGGGGGGCTATGGCTACACCTTC; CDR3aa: CASSPGPGGYGYTF
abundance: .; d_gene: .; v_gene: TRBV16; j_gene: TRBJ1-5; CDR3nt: TGTGCCAGCAGCTGCATAATCCGGCAGGCCCTAAAAACCCTCAATCAGCCCCAGCATTTT; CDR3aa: CASSCIIRQALKTLNQPQHF
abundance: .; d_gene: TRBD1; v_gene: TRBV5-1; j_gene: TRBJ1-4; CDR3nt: TGCGCCAGCAGCTCCCGGACAGGGTCTGGGACTAATGAAAAACTGTTTTTT; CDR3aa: CASSSRTGSGTNEKLFF
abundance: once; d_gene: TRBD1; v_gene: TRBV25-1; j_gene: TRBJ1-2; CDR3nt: TGTGCCAGCAGTGAATCCCCAGGGGGAGGCTATGGCTACACCTTC; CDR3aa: CASSESPGGGYGYTF
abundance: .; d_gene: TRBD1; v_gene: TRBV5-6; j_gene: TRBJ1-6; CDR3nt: TGTGCCAGCAGCTGGTCCGGGACAGGGCTTTATAATTCACCCCTCCACTTT; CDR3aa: CASSWSGTGLYNSPLHF
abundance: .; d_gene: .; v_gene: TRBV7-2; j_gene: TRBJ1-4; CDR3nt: TGTGCCAGCAGCTCCACAGGGAATACTAATGAAAAACTGTTTTTT; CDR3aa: CASSSTGNTNEKLFF
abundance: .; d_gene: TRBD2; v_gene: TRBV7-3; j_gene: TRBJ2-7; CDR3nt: TGTGCCAGCAGCTTTCACGGACTAGCGGGGGGACGCTCGAACGAGCAGTACTTC; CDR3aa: CASSFHGLAGGRSNEQYF
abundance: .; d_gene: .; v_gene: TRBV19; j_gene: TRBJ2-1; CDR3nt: TGTGCCAGTAGTATTGGTGCGGGGAGTTTTGAGGAATTCTTC; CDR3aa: CASSIGAGSFEEFF
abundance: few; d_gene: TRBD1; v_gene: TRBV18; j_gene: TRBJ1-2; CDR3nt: TGTGCCAGCTCACCTACAGGGGAAGGTGGCTACACCTTC; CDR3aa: CASSPTGEGGYTF